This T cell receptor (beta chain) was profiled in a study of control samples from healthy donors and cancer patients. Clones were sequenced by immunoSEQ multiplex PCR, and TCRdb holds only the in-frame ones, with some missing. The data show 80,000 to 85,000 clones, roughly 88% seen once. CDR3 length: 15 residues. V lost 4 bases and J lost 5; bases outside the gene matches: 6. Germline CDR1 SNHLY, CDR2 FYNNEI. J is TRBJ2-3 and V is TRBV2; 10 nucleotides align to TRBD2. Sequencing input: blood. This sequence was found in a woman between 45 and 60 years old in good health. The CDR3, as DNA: TGTGCCAGCAGTGCCACGGGACTAGCGAGAGATACGCAGTATTTT. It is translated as CASSATGLARDTQYF.